A selection of T cell receptor beta chains follows, all from one sample in a study of blood T cell repertoires in COVID-19. Assay: immunoSEQ multiplex PCR; the TCRdb copy retains only in-frame clones and omits some. The repertoire has roughly 68,000 clones, roughly 89% of them found once; the top ten carry about 4.9%. Sequenced input: peripheral blood. Every receptor here comes from a woman between 45 and 65 years old with active COVID-19. The CDR3 runs from the conserved cysteine through the conserved F or W. The order of the fields is V gene, J gene, D gene, clone size, CDR3 protein, CDR3 DNA. The D gene is left open where the match is weak. Part of the rows lack a size; the others show once, few, many or a class for expanded clones.

V: TRBV5-1; J: TRBJ2-1; D: TRBD2; size: -; CDR3: CASSLTSGSSYNEQFF; DNA: TGCGCCAGCAGTTTGACTAGCGGGAGTTCCTACAATGAGCAGTTCTTC
V: TRBV10-3; J: TRBJ2-2; D: TRBD2; size: -; CDR3: CATHLAGENTGELFF; DNA: TGTGCCACCCACTTAGCGGGAGAGAACACCGGGGAGCTGTTTTTT
V: TRBV11-2; J: TRBJ2-5; D: -; size: -; CDR3: CASSSRLRGETQYF; DNA: TGTGCCAGCAGCTCACGACTTAGGGGGGAGACCCAGTACTTC
V: TRBV11-2; J: TRBJ2-5; D: TRBD2; size: -; CDR3: CASSSAGTSKKTQYF; DNA: TGTGCCAGCAGCTCAGCCGGGACTAGCAAAAAGACCCAGTACTTC
V: TRBV6-4; J: TRBJ1-2; D: TRBD1; size: -; CDR3: CASSDLQGYGYTF; DNA: TGTGCCAGCAGTGACTTACAGGGGTACGGCTACACCTTC
V: TRBV19; J: TRBJ1-1; D: TRBD1; size: -; CDR3: CATTSQGANTEAFF; DNA: TGTGCCACCACTAGTCAGGGGGCTAACACTGAAGCTTTCTTT
V: TRBV2; J: TRBJ2-5; D: -; size: -; CDR3: CASTTTRLETQYF; DNA: TGTGCCAGCACCACGACAAGGCTAGAGACCCAGTACTTC
V: TRBV19; J: TRBJ2-2; D: TRBD1; size: -; CDR3: CASRRDSNTGELFF; DNA: TGTGCCAGTAGGAGGGACAGTAACACCGGGGAGCTGTTTTTT
V: TRBV9; J: TRBJ2-7; D: TRBD2; size: -; CDR3: CASSPAGGNYEQYF; DNA: TGTGCCAGCAGCCCCGCGGGGGGGAACTACGAGCAGTACTTC
V: TRBV5-6; J: TRBJ2-1; D: TRBD1; size: once; CDR3: CASSLTGQGNEQFF; DNA: TGTGCCAGCAGCTTGACTGGACAGGGCAATGAGCAGTTCTTC
V: TRBV3-1/TRBV3-2; J: TRBJ2-5; D: TRBD2; size: -; CDR3: CASSQPGAGEETQYF; DNA: TGTGCCAGCAGCCAACCCGGGGCGGGAGAAGAGACCCAGTACTTC
V: TRBV14; J: TRBJ1-5; D: -; size: -; CDR3: CASSHGGGGNQPQHF; DNA: TGTGCCAGCAGCCACGGAGGCGGGGGGAATCAGCCCCAGCATTTT
V: TRBV3-1/TRBV3-2; J: TRBJ2-7; D: TRBD1; size: -; CDR3: CASSRSGQTQDEQYF; DNA: TGTGCCAGCAGTCGCTCGGGACAGACCCAGGACGAGCAGTACTTC
V: TRBV19; J: TRBJ1-6; D: TRBD1; size: -; CDR3: CASSGTGGFSPLHF; DNA: TGTGCCAGTAGCGGGACAGGGGGTTTTTCACCCCTCCACTTT
V: TRBV5-1; J: TRBJ2-7; D: TRBD2; size: -; CDR3: CASSLGTRTSGRDYEQYF; DNA: TGCGCCAGCAGCCTCGGGACCAGGACTAGCGGGAGGGACTACGAGCAGTACTTC
V: TRBV11-1; J: TRBJ2-3; D: -; size: once; CDR3: CASSSGAADTQYF; DNA: TGTGCCAGCAGCTCCGGCGCAGCGGATACGCAGTATTTT
V: TRBV27; J: TRBJ2-5; D: -; size: -; CDR3: CASSPLPEPETQYF; DNA: TGTGCCAGCAGCCCCCTCCCCGAGCCAGAGACCCAGTACTTC
V: TRBV6-2/TRBV6-3; J: TRBJ2-5; D: -; size: -; CDR3: CASGPIETQYF; DNA: TGTGCCAGCGGCCCCATTGAGACCCAGTACTTC
V: TRBV6-4; J: TRBJ1-5; D: -; size: -; CDR3: CASSVTEYQPQHF; DNA: TGTGCCAGCAGTGTAACAGAATATCAGCCCCAGCATTTT
V: TRBV5-1; J: TRBJ1-5; D: TRBD1; size: -; CDR3: CASRPGTGDQPQHF; DNA: TGCGCCAGCAGGCCCGGGACAGGGGACCAGCCCCAGCATTTT
V: TRBV7-9; J: TRBJ2-1; D: -; size: -; CDR3: CASSLAMWERLSYNEQFF; DNA: TGTGCCAGCAGCTTAGCGATGTGGGAGCGGCTGTCCTACAATGAGCAGTTCTTC
V: TRBV5-1; J: TRBJ1-1; D: TRBD1; size: -; CDR3: CASSPPGTGRAVNTEAFF; DNA: TGCGCCAGCAGCCCACCGGGGACAGGGAGGGCAGTGAACACTGAAGCTTTCTTT